This TCR beta chain was sequenced during a study of T-cell memory formation after mild COVID-19. Turning to the study itself: The two donors had largely donor-specific TCR clusters. Study-level findings and limits: Detection of some responders pre-infection suggested pre-existing cross-reactive memory T cells participated. For contracting clones, CD4+ ones sat mainly in CM and EM, CD8+ in EMRA.

This clonotype was detected only a few times. Its antigen is not identified. The V end was cut by 8 bases, the J end by 2 bases, with 18 bases between. The germline V gene has CDR1 SGHVS and CDR2 FNYEAQ. The CDR3 runs 15 residues. TCRdb re-analysed the 5' RACE reads in MiXCR, keeping a single row per CDR3 protein. The repertoire has fewer than 700,000 distinct CDR3 sequences, less than 25% of them found once; the top ten carry about 8.7%. The chain couples TRBV7-6 to TRBJ2-5; possible D gene TRBD1, 6 bases. The sequencing sample was made of PBMCs or a T cell subset sorted from them (not recorded which). This clonotype originated in an adult woman who had mild COVID-19 (a few samples of this study predate the infection). Cell type and time point are not known. The CDR3 DNA follows: TGTGCCAGCTCCCAGGGGCGGTGGCTTCAAGAGACCCAGTACTTC. Protein product: CASSQGRWLQETQYF.